The rows below give T cell receptor beta chains drawn from one sample of a study of shared clonotypes between healthy human individuals. The method was immunoSEQ multiplex PCR; TCRdb's version includes in-frame clones alone and lacks a portion of them. Of fewer than 700,000 clones listed, roughly four fifths are singletons. The material sequenced was PBMCs. The receptors were sampled from a woman in her thirties or forties in good health. Some clones in this sample may be carry-over from other donors' samples. The CDR3 runs from the conserved cysteine through the conserved F or W. D genes are given only for firm matches. Clone size is stated in some rows and not others, as once, few, many or a class when expanded.

TRBV13	.	TRBJ2-3	TRBD2	TGTGCCAGCAGCTCAACGACTAGCCATACGCAGTATTTT	CASSSTTSHTQYF
TRBV2	once	TRBJ1-4	.	TGTGCCAGCAGTGGAATCCCGGGGCGGGGGCAGACTAATGAAAAACTGTTTTTT	CASSGIPGRGQTNEKLFF
TRBV25-1	.	TRBJ1-2	.	TGTGCCAGCAGTGAGACGGGGGGCGTAAACTATGGCTACACCTTC	CASSETGGVNYGYTF
TRBV5-1	few	TRBJ2-2	.	TGCGCCAGCACCCCAGAGGGACGGAGCACCGGGGAGCTGTTTTTT	CASTPEGRSTGELFF
TRBV10-3	.	TRBJ2-7	TRBD2	TGTGCCATCAGTGTGTTGGCGGGAGCCGACAACGAGCAGTACTTC	CAISVLAGADNEQYF
TRBV28	few	TRBJ2-2	.	TGTGCCAGCAGTTTAATGTCCACCTTATACACCGGGGAGCTGTTTTTT	CASSLMSTLYTGELFF
TRBV6-1	.	TRBJ2-7	.	TGTGCCATCAGTGAGTCCAGTCGCTACTACGAGCAGTACTTC	CAISESSRYYEQYF
TRBV2	once	TRBJ2-1	TRBD2	TGTGCCTTAGGGGGGACTAGCTACAATGAGCAGTTCTTC	CALGGTSYNEQFF
TRBV27	.	TRBJ1-4	TRBD1	TGTGCCAGCAGTTTATACCCCCGGGACAGGGCGGGTGAAAAACTGTTTTTT	CASSLYPRDRAGEKLFF
TRBV28	.	TRBJ2-1	.	TGTGCCAGCCGAAATGGGGGGCGCGGGGTCAATGAGCAGTTCTTC	CASRNGGRGVNEQFF
TRBV7-7	.	TRBJ2-2	TRBD1	TGTGCTAGCAGCCGTGGACAGGGGGCGAACACCGGGGAGCTGTTTTTT	CASSRGQGANTGELFF
TRBV9	.	TRBJ2-3	.	TGTGCCAGCAGCGCGACCCACAGCACAGATACGCAGTATTTT	CASSATHSTDTQYF
TRBV10-3	.	TRBJ2-7	.	TGTGCCATCAGTGACCAGAAGCGGACTCACTACGAGCAGTACTTC	CAISDQKRTHYEQYF
TRBV7-3	.	TRBJ2-3	TRBD2	TGTGCCAGCAGCTCAAGCGGGAGGGCTCACACCAACACAGATACGCAGTATTTT	CASSSSGRAHTNTDTQYF
TRBV18	many	TRBJ1-1	.	TGTGCCAGCTCACCACCAAACAGCATGAACACTGAAGCTTTCTTT	CASSPPNSMNTEAFF
TRBV23-1	.	TRBJ2-3	.	TGCGCCAGCAGTCAATCGAAGGCAGACACAGATACGCAGTATTTT	CASSQSKADTDTQYF
TRBV19	.	TRBJ2-5	TRBD1	TGTGCCAGTAGAGGGACAGGGGCAGAGACCCAGTACTTC	CASRGTGAETQYF
TRBV25-1	.	TRBJ1-1	.	TGTGCCAGCAGTTCCATGGATGAGGGCACTGAAGCTTTCTTT	CASSSMDEGTEAFF
TRBV28	.	TRBJ2-1	TRBD2	TGTGCCAGCACCGGGACTAGCGTTCAGTTCTTC	CASTGTSVQFF
TRBV6-1	.	TRBJ2-5	.	TGTGCCAGCAGCAGGGTGGGGGAGACCCAGTACTTC	CASSRVGETQYF
TRBV28	.	TRBJ1-4	TRBD1	TGTGCCAGCAGTTTATGGGGGACAGTTGATCCGAGGGAACTGTTTTTT	CASSLWGTVDPRELFF
TRBV7-8	few	TRBJ1-1	.	TGTGCCAGCAGCTTCCTGAACACTGAAGCTTTCTTT	CASSFLNTEAFF
TRBV30	.	TRBJ1-2	.	TGTGCCTGGAGAAAACAGGGAGAAGGTTATGGCTACACCTTC	CAWRKQGEGYGYTF
TRBV19	few	TRBJ1-5	.	TGTGCCAGTAGTATCTCCCTACAGGGAAATCAGCCCCAGCATTTT	CASSISLQGNQPQHF
TRBV29-1	.	TRBJ2-1	TRBD1	TGCAGTGCTCCGGGACAGAAATACAATGAGCAGTTCTTC	CSAPGQKYNEQFF
TRBV30	.	TRBJ1-5	TRBD1	TGTGCCTCCGGACAGGACGATCAGCCCCAGCATTTT	CASGQDDQPQHF
TRBV7-9	few	TRBJ2-7	.	TGTGCCAGCTCCGGGACCCATTCCTACGAGCAGTACTTC	CASSGTHSYEQYF
TRBV5-1	.	TRBJ2-6	TRBD1	TGCGCCAGCAATACACAGGGGCCTGGGGCCAACGTCCTGACTTTC	CASNTQGPGANVLTF
TRBV7-2	.	TRBJ2-1	.	TGTGCCAGCAGCTTAGCCCGACCCTGGACGGGGATCTCCTACAATGAGCAGTTCTTC	CASSLARPWTGISYNEQFF
TRBV5-4	.	TRBJ2-3	.	TGTGCCAGCAGCTTTTGGGAGTCAGATACGCAGTATTTT	CASSFWESDTQYF
TRBV15	once	TRBJ2-7	TRBD2	TGTGCCACCAGCAGTGAGGCGGGAGGAGTAGTCGAGCAGTACTTC	CATSSEAGGVVEQYF
TRBV7-2	.	TRBJ2-7	TRBD1	TGTGCCAGCAGCAGCCGGGACAGGGCTTACGAGCAGTACTTC	CASSSRDRAYEQYF
TRBV29-1	.	TRBJ1-1	.	TGCAGCGTGTGGGGAGAAAATTTGAACACTGAAGCTTTCTTT	CSVWGENLNTEAFF
TRBV5-1	.	TRBJ2-1	TRBD1	TGCGCCAGCAGCCACTCCGCGTCTTGGGGACAGGGGGCTGTCTACAATGAGCAGTTCTTC	CASSHSASWGQGAVYNEQFF
TRBV4-2	.	TRBJ2-4	.	TGTGCCAGCAGCCAAGAGGAACTAGCCAAAAACATTCAGTACTTC	CASSQEELAKNIQYF
TRBV6-5	few	TRBJ2-1	TRBD1	TGTGCCAGCAGTTATTCGAACAGGGGGCCGTACAATGAGCAGTTCTTC	CASSYSNRGPYNEQFF
TRBV29-1	.	TRBJ2-7	TRBD2	TGCAGCGTGCAGGAAGCGGGAGCGATCTACGAGCAGTACTTC	CSVQEAGAIYEQYF
TRBV11-1	.	TRBJ2-7	TRBD1	TGTGCCAGCAGCACGGATGGGGACAGTTTAGGGTACGAGCAGTACTTC	CASSTDGDSLGYEQYF